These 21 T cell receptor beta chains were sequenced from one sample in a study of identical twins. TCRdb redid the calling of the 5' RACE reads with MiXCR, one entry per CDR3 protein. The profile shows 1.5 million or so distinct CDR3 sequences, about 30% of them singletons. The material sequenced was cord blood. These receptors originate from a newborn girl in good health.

As DNA, the CDR3 is TGTGCCAGCAGCTTAGGGGCGAACTACGAGCAGTTCTTC. This encodes CASSLGANYEQFF. The chain recombines TRBV7-9 with TRBJ2-1; D remains unclear. V lost 1 base and J lost 10, with 11 bases in between. The length of the CDR3 is 13 residues. The germline gives CDR1 SEHNR, CDR2 FQNEAQ (reference sequence).

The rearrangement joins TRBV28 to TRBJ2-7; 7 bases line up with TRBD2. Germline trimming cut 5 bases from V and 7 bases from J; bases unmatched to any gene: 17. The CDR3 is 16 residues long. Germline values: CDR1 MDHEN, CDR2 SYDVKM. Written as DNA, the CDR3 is TGTGCCAGCAGTCCCGCCCCCCTAGCGGCCTACAATGAGCAGTACTTC. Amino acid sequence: CASSPAPLAAYNEQYF.

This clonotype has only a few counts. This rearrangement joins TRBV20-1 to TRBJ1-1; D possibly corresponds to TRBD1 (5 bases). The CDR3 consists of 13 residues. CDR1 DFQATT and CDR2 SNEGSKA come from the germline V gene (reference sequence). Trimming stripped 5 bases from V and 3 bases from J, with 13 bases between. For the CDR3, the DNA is TGCAGTGCTGAAGGGGCAGCGGACACTGAAGCTTTCTTT. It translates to CSAEGAADTEAFF.

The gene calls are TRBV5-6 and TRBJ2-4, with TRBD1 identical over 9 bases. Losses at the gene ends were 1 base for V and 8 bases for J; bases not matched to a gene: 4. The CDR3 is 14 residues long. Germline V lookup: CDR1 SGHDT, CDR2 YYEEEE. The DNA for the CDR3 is TGTGCCAGCAGCTTGTGGGACAGGGAGGACATTCAGTACTTC. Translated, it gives CASSLWDREDIQYF. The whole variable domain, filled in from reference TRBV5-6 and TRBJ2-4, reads DAGVTQSPTHLIKTRGQQVTLRCSPKSGHDTVSWYQQALGQGPQFIFQYYEEEERQRGNFPDRFSGHQFPNYSSELNVNALLLGDSALYLCASSLWDREDIQYFGAGTRLSVL.

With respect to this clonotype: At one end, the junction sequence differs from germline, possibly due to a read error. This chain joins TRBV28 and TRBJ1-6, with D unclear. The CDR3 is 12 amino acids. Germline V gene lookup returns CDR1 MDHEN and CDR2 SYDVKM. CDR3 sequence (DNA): TGTGCTATTAAGGTATCTGACGCACCCCCCCACTTT. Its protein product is CAIKVSDAPPHF. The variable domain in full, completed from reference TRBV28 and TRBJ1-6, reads DVKVTQSSRYLVKRTGEKVFLECVQDMDHENMFWYRQDPGLGLRLIYFSYDVKMKEKGDIPEGYSVSREKKERFSLILESASTNQTSMYLCAIKVSDAPPHFGNGTRLTVT.

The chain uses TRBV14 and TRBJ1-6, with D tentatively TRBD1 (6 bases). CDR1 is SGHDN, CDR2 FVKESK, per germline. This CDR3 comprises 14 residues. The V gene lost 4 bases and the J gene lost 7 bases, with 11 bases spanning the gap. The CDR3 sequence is CASSRVGTNSPLHF. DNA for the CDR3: TGTGCCAGCAGCCGGGTCGGGACAAATTCACCCCTCCACTTT.

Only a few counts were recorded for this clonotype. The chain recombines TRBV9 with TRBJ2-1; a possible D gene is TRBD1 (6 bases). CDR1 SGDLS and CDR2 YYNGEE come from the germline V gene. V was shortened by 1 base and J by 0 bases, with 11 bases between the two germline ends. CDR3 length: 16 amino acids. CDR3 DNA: TGTGCCAGCAGCGTATCTCGCAGGGGCTCCTACAATGAGCAGTTCTTC. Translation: CASSVSRRGSYNEQFF.

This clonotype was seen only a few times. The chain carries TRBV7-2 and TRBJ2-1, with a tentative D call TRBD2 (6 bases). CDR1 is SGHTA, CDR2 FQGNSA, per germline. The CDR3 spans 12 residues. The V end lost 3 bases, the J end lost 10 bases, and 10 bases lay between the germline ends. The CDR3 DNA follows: TGTGCCAGCAGCTTTTTCCTAGCGGAGCAGTTCTTC. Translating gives CASSFFLAEQFF.

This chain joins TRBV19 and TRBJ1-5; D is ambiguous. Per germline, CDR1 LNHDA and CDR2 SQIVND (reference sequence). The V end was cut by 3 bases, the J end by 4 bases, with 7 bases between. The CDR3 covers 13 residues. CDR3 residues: CASSIEGNQPQHF. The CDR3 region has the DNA TGTGCCAGTAGTATCGAAGGGAATCAGCCCCAGCATTTT.

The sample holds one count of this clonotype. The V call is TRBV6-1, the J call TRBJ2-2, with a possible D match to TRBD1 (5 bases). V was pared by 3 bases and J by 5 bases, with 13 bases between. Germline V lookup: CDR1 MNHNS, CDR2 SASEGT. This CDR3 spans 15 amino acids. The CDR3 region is CASSDAGSGTGELFF. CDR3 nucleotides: TGTGCCAGCAGTGATGCAGGGTCAGGAACCGGGGAGCTGTTTTTT.

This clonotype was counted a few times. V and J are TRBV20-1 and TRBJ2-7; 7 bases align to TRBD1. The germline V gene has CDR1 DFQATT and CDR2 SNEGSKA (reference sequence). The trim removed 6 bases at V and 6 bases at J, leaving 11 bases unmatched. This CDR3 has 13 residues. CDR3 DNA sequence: TGCAGTGCACGCGGACAGGTTTTCTCCGAGCAGTACTTC. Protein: CSARGQVFSEQYF.

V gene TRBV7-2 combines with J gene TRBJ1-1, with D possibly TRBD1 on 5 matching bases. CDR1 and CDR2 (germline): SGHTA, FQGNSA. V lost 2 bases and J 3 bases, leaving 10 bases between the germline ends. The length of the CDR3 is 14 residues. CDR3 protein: CASSLQVGDTEAFF. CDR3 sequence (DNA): TGTGCCAGCAGCTTACAAGTGGGGGACACTGAAGCTTTCTTT.

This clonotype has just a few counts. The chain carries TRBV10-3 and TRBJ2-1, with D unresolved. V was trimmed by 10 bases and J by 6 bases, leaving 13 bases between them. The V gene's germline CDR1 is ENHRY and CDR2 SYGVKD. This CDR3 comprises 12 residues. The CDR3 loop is CATTNTGNEQFF. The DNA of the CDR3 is TGTGCCACAACCAATACGGGCAATGAGCAGTTCTTC.

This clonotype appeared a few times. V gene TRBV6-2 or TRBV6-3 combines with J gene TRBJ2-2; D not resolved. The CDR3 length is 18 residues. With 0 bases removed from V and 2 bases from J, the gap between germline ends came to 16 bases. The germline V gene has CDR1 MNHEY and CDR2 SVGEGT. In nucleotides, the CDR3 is TGTGCCAGCAGTTACTCTCTGGAGTACACCAGAAACACCGGGGAGCTGTTTTTT. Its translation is CASSYSLEYTRNTGELFF.

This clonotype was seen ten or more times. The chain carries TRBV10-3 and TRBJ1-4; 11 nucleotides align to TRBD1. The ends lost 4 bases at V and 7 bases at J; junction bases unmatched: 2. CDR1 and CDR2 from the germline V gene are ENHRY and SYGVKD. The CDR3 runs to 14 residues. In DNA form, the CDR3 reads TGTGCCATCAGTGGGACAGGGGGCGTTGAAAAACTGTTTTTT. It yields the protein CAISGTGGVEKLFF.

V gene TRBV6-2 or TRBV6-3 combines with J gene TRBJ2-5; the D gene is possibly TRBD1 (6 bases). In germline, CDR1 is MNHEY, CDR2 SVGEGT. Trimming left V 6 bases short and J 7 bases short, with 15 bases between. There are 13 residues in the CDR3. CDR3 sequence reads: CASSPGQSGTQYF. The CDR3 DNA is TGTGCCAGCAGCCCCGGACAGTCTGGGACCCAGTACTTC.

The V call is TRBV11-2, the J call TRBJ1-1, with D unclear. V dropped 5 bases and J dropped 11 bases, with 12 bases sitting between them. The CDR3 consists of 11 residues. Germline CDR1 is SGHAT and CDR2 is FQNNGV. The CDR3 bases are TGTGCCAGCAGCCCCGCGCCGCCCGCTTTCTTT. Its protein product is CASSPAPPAFF.

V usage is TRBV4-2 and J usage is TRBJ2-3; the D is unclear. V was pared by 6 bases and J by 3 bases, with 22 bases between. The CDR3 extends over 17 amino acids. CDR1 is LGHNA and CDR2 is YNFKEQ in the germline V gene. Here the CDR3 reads CASSPLGRGRSTDTQYF. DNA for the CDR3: TGTGCCAGCAGTCCCCTTGGTCGTGGGCGGTCTACAGATACGCAGTATTTT.

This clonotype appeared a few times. CDR3 nucleotides: TGTGCCAGCAGCATCGGACAGGGGGGCGACGAGCAGTACTTC. Translated, it gives CASSIGQGGDEQYF. The chain combines TRBV4-2 with TRBJ2-7; the match to TRBD1 covers 10 bases. Losses at the gene ends were 5 bases for V and 5 bases for J; bases not matched to a gene: 6. Per germline, CDR1 LGHNA and CDR2 YNFKEQ. This CDR3 is built from 14 residues.

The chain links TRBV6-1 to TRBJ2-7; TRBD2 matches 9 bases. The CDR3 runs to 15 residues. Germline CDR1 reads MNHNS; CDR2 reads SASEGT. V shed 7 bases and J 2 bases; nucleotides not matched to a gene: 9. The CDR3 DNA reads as TGTGCCAGCATTAGCCGAGCGGGAGGCGCCTACGAGCAGTACTTC. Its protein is CASISRAGGAYEQYF.

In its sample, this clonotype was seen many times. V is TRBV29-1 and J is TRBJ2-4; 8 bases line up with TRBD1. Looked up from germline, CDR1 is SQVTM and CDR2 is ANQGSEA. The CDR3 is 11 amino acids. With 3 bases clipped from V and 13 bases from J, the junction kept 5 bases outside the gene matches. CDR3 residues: CSVDQGQEQYF. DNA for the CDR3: TGCAGCGTTGATCAGGGACAGGAGCAGTACTTC.